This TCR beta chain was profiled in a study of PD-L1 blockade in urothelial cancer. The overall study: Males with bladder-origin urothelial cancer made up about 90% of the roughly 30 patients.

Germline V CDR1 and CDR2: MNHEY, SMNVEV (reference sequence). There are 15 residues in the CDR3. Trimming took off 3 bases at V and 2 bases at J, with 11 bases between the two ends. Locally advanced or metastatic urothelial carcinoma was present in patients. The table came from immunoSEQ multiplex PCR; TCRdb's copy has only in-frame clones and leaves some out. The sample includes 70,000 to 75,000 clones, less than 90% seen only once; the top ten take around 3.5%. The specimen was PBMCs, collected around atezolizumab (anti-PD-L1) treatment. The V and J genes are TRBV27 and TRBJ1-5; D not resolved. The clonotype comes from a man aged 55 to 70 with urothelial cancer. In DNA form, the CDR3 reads TGTGCCAGCAGTTTGCTGGGTGCGGGCAATCAGCCCCAGCATTTT. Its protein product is CASSLLGAGNQPQHF.